This TCR beta chain emerged from a study of T cell changes during pregnancy in multiple sclerosis. This clone was seen once. V lost 0 bases to trimming and J lost 6 bases; unmatched junction nucleotides: 9. This CDR3 comprises 16 residues. Germline lookup yields CDR1 MNHNS and CDR2 SASEGT. Sequenced by immunoSEQ multiplex PCR; TCRdb stores in-frame clones only, minus some. The repertoire includes under 55,000 clones, under 95% of them detected once, and 1.4% sits in the top ten. The sequencing input was PBMCs (not recorded whether the cells were cultured). The sequence was obtained from a female donor with multiple sclerosis, enrolled in a pregnancy study. The chain links TRBV6-1 to TRBJ2-7; 9 nucleotides match TRBD2. The CDR3 is CASSEASLAGLSEQYF. The CDR3 DNA reads TGTGCCAGCAGTGAAGCGTCGCTAGCGGGACTTTCCGAGCAGTACTTC.